This TCR beta chain was identified in a study of cytomegalovirus exposure and HLA in healthy donors. Trimming left V 6 bases short and J 3 bases short, with 14 bases between. Per the germline V gene, CDR1 is MGHRA and CDR2 is YSYEKL. The length of the CDR3 is 14 residues. Study-level points and caveats: The productive fraction for most TCR beta V segments was about 87% or about 30% in an earlier analysis.

As to this clone: Its antigen is as yet unknown.

The PCR made use of 60 Vbeta and 13 Jbeta primers. Produced via immunoSEQ multiplex PCR; TCRdb's table is partial and in-frame only. In the table there are fewer than 150,000 clones, roughly 75% of which are singletons. This chain uses TRBV4-1 with TRBJ1-1; D remains ambiguous. The receptor was isolated from a man between 25 and 39 years old in good health and CMV-seronegative. The source material was PBMCs. CDR3 in amino acids: CASRSWGSDTEAFF. The CDR3 nucleotides read TGCGCCAGCAGGTCCTGGGGTAGCGACACTGAAGCTTTCTTT.